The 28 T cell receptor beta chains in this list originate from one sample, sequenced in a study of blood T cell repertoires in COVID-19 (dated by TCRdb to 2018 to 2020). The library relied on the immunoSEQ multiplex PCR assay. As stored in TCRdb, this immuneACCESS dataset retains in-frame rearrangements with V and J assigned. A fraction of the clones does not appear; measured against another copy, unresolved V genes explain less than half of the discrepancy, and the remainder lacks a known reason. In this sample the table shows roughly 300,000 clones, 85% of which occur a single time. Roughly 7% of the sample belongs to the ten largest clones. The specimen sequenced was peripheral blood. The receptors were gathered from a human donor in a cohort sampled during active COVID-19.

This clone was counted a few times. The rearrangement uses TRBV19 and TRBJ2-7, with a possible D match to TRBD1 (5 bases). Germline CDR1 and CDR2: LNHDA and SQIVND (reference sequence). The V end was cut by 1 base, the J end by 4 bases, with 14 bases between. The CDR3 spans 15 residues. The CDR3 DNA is TGTGCCAGTAGTATAGGCCTGACAGCCGGGTACGAGCAGTACTTC. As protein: CASSIGLTAGYEQYF.

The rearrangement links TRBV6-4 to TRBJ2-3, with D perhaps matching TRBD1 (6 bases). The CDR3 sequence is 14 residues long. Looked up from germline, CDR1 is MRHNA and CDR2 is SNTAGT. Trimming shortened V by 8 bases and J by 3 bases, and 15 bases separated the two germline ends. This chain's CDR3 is CASSLGQGTDTQYF. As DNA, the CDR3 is TGTGCCAGCTCCCTTGGGCAGGGGACAGATACGCAGTATTTT.

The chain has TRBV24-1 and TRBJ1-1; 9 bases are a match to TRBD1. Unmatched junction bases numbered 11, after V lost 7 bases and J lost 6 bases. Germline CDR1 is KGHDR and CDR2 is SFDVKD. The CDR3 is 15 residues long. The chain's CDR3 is CATRSGTGRSAEAFF. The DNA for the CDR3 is TGTGCCACCAGGTCCGGGACAGGGAGGTCTGCTGAAGCTTTCTTT.

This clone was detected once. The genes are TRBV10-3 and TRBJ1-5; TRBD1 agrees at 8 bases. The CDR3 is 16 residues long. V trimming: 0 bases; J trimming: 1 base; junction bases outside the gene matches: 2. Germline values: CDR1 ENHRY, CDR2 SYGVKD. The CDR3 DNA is TGTGCCATCAGTGAGTCCGGGACAGGCAGCAATCAGCCCCAGCATTTT. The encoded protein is CAISESGTGSNQPQHF.

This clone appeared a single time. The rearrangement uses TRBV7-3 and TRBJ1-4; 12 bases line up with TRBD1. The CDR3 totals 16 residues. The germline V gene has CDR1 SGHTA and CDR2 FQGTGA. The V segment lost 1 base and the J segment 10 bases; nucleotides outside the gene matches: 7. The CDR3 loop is CASSLKRDRGLRKLFF. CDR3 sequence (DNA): TGTGCCAGCAGCTTAAAACGGGACAGGGGGCTTCGAAAACTGTTTTTT.

CDR3 in amino acids: CASSQVLRGGEKLFF. As DNA, the CDR3 is TGTGCCAGCAGCCAAGTGCTCAGGGGTGGGGAAAAACTGTTTTTT. This rearrangement joins TRBV3-1 (or the pseudogene TRBV3-2) to TRBJ1-4, with a weak D call TRBD1 (6 bases). Germline values: CDR1 LGHDT, CDR2 YNNKEL (reference sequence). Trimming removed 1 base from V and 8 bases from J, with 14 bases in between. The CDR3 is 15 residues long.

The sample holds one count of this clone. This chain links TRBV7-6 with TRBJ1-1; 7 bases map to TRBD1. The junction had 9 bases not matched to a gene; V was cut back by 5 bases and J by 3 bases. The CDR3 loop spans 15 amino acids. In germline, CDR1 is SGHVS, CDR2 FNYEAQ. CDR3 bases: TGTGCCAGCAGCGTCTCCAACACAGGGGACACTGAAGCTTTCTTT. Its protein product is CASSVSNTGDTEAFF. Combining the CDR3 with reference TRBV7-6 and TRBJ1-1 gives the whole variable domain GAGVSQSPRYKVTKRGQDVALRCDPISGHVSLYWYRQALGQGPEFLTYFNYEAQQDKSGLPNDRFSAERPEGSISTLTIQRTEQRDSAMYRCASSVSNTGDTEAFFGQGTRLTVV.

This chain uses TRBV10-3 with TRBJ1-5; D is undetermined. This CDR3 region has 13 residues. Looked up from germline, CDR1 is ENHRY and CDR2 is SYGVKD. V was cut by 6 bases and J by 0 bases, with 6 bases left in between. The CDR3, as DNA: TGTGCCATCAGAAAATATAGCAATCAGCCCCAGCATTTT. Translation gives CAIRKYSNQPQHF.

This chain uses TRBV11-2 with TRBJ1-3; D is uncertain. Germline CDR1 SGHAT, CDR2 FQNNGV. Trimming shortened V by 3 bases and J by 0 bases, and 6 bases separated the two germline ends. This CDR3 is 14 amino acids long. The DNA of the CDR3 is TGTGCCAGCAGCTTCCAGTCCTCTGGAAACACCATATATTTT. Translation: CASSFQSSGNTIYF. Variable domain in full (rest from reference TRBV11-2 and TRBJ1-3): EAGVAQSPRYKIIEKRQSVAFWCNPISGHATLYWYQQILGQGPKLLIQFQNNGVVDDSQLPKDRFSAERLKGVDSTLKIQPAKLEDSAVYLCASSFQSSGNTIYFGEGSWLTVV.

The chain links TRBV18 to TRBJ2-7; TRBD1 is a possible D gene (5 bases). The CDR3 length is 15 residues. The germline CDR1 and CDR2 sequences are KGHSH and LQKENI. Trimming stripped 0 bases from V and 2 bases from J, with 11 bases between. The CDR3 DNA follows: TGTGCCAGCTCACCACCGATCCCAGGGACCTACGAGCAGTACTTC. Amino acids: CASSPPIPGTYEQYF.

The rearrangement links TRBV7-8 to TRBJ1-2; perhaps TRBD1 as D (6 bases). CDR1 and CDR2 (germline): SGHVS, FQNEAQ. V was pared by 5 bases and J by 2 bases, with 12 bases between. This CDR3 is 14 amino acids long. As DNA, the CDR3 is TGTGCCAGCAGCCACCGGACAGAGAACTATGGCTACACCTTC. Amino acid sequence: CASSHRTENYGYTF.

DNA for the CDR3: TGCGCCAGCAGTCGGAACCCAGGGCAGGGGGGCTACACCTTC. This codes for CASSRNPGQGGYTF. The gene calls are TRBV5-1 and TRBJ1-2; D might be TRBD1 (6 bases). The germline V gene encodes CDR1 SGHRS and CDR2 YFSETQ. The V gene lost 5 bases and the J gene lost 8 bases, with 19 bases spanning the gap. The CDR3 totals 14 residues.

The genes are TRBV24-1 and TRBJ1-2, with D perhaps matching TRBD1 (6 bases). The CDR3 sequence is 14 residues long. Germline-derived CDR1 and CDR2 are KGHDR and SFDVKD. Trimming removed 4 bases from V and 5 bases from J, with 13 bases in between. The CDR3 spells CATSEENRAYGYTF. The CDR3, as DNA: TGTGCCACCAGTGAGGAAAACAGGGCGTATGGCTACACCTTC.

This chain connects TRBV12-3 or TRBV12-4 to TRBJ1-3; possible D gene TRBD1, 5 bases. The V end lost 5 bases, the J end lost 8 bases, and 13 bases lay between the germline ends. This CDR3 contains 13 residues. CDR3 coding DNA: TGTGCCAGCAGTGGCAGGGTTTCGGACACCATATATTTT. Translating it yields CASSGRVSDTIYF.

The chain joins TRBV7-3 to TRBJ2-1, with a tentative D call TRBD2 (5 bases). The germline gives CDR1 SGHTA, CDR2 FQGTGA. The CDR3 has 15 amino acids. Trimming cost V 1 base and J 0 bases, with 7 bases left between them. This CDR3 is CASSLKGSSYNEQFF. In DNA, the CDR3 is TGTGCCAGCAGCTTAAAAGGGAGCTCCTACAATGAGCAGTTCTTC.

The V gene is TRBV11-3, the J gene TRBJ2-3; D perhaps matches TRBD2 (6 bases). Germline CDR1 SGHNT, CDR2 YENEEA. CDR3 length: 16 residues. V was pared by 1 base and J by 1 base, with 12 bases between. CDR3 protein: CASSLGLEFGTDTQYF. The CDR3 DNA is TGTGCCAGCAGCTTAGGACTAGAGTTCGGCACAGATACGCAGTATTTT.

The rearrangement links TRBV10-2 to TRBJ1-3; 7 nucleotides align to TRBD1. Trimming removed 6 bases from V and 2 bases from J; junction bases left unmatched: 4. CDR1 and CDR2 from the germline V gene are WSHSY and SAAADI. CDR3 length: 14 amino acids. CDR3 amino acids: CASSLTGTGNTIYF. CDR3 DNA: TGCGCCAGCAGCCTGACAGGGACTGGAAACACCATATATTTT.

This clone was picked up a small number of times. The CDR3 loop is CAWSVSQVLNYGYTF. Written as DNA, the CDR3 is TGTGCCTGGAGTGTATCACAGGTCCTTAACTATGGCTACACCTTC. The chain links TRBV30 to TRBJ1-2, with D perhaps matching TRBD1 (5 bases). Trimming shortened V by 0 bases and J by 1 base, and 12 bases separated the two germline ends. The CDR3 covers 15 residues. Germline CDR1 GTSNPN, CDR2 SVGIG (reference sequence).

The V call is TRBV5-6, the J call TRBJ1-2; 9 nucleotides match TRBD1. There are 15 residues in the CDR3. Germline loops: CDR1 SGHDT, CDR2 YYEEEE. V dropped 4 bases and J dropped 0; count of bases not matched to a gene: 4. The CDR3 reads CASSPGTGPNYGYTF. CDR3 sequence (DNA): TGTGCCAGCAGCCCAGGGACAGGGCCTAACTATGGCTACACCTTC. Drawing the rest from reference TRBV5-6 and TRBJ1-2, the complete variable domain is DAGVTQSPTHLIKTRGQQVTLRCSPKSGHDTVSWYQQALGQGPQFIFQYYEEEERQRGNFPDRFSGHQFPNYSSELNVNALLLGDSALYLCASSPGTGPNYGYTFGSGTRLTVV.

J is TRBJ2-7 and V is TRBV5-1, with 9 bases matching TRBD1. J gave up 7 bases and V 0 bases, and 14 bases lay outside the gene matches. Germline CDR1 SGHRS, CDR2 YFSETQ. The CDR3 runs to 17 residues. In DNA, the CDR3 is TGCGCCAGCAGCTTGGATGGGACAGGGTTCGAGGCGGATGAGCAGTACTTC. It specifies CASSLDGTGFEADEQYF.

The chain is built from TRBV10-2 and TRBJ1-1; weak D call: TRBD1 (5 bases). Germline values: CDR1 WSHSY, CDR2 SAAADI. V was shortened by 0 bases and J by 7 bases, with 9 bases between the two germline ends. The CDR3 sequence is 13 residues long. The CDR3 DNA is TGCGCCAGCAGTGAGTCGAGTCAGGGTGAAGCTTTCTTT. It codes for CASSESSQGEAFF.

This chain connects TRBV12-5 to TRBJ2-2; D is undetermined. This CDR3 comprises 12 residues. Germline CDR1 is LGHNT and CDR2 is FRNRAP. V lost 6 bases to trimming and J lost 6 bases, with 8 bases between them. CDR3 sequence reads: CASGEWAGELFF. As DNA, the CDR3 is TGTGCTAGTGGGGAGTGGGCCGGGGAGCTGTTTTTT.

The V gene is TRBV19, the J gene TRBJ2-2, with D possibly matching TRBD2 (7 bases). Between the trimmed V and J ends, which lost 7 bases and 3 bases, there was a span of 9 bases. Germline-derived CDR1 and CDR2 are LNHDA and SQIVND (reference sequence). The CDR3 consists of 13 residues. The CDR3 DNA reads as TGTGCCAGTAAGGGGGGGGACACCGGGGAGCTGTTTTTT. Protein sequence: CASKGGDTGELFF.

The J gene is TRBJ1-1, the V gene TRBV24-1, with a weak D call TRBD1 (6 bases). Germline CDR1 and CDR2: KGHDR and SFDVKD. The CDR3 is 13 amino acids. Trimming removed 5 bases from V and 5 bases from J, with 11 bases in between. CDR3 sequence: CATSGTAPTEAFF. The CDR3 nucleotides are TGTGCCACCAGTGGGACAGCTCCGACTGAAGCTTTCTTT.

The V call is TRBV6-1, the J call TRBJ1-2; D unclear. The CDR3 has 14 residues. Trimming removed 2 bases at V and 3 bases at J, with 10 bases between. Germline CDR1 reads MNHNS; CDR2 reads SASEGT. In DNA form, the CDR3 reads TGTGCCAGCAGTGAAAACCCCCGGGACTATGGCTACACCTTC. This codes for CASSENPRDYGYTF.

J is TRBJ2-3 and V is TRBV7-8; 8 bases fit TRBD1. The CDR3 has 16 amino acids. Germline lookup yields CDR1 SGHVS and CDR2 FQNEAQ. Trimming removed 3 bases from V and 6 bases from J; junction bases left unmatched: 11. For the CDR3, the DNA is TGTGCCAGCAGCTTGGCTAAGCAGGGGGCCGTGGATACGCAGTATTTT. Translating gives CASSLAKQGAVDTQYF.

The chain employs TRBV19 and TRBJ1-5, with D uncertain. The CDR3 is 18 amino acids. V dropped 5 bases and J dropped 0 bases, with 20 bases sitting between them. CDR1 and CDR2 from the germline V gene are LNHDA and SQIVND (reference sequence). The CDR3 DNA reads TGTGCCAGTAGTGGTAGGACCTCGGGGAGGTATAGCAATCAGCCCCAGCATTTT. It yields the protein CASSGRTSGRYSNQPQHF.

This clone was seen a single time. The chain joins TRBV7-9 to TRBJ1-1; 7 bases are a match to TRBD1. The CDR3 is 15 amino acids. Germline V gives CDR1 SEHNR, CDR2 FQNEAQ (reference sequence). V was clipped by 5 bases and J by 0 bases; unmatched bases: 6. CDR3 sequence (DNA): TGTGCCAGCAGCCCAGGACAGGCCCTGAACACTGAAGCTTTCTTT. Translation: CASSPGQALNTEAFF.